One TCR beta chain is described in this entry. The data belong to a study of T-cell memory formation after mild COVID-19. Study summary: TCR clustering was largely donor specific.

TCRdb processed the 5' RACE reads anew with MiXCR; each CDR3 protein has one entry. The sample lists about 400,000 distinct CDR3 sequences; more than 20% were seen once. This CDR3 has 14 amino acids. CDR1 KGHSH and CDR2 LQKENI come from the germline V gene. V was clipped by 4 bases and J by 7 bases; unmatched bases: 6. The chain combines TRBV18 with TRBJ2-1; 8 nucleotides align to TRBD1. The sample taken for sequencing was PBMCs or a T cell subset sorted from them (not recorded which). The TCR was taken from an adult woman who had mild COVID-19 (a few samples of this study predate the infection). Cell type and time point are not known. The DNA for the CDR3 is TGTGCCAGCTCACTTTCGACAGGGGTGAATGAGCAGTTCTTC. Translation gives CASSLSTGVNEQFF.